A selection of T cell receptor beta chains follows, all from one sample in a study of cytotoxic CD8 clonotypes in ibrutinib-treated CLL. The repertoire was sequenced with immunoSEQ multiplex PCR; TCRdb's copy has only in-frame clones and lacks some. Among some 200,000 clones, 75% to 85% were seen once, and the ten largest hold roughly an eighth. The sample in question was PBMCs, obtained after 12 months of ibrutinib treatment. The source of these receptors is a human donor with chronic lymphocytic leukemia. Both conserved end residues are part of each CDR3. A D gene is named only where the DNA matches it firmly. Clone size is given for some rows only: seen once, a few or many times, or a class if the clone is expanded.

d_call j_call clone_size v_call cdr3_aa cdr3_nt
- TRBJ1-1 - TRBV18 CASSPQYVNTEAFF TGTGCCAGCTCACCACAGTATGTGAACACTGAAGCTTTCTTT
- TRBJ2-2 - TRBV4-2 CASSQDRGYGTGELFF TGTGCCAGCAGCCAAGATAGGGGGTACGGCACCGGGGAGCTGTTTTTT
- TRBJ1-2 - TRBV18 CASSPEGNNYGYTF TGTGCCAGCTCACCAGAGGGTAATAACTATGGCTACACCTTC
- TRBJ2-1 - TRBV2 CASSEALGGAYNEQFF TGTGCCAGCAGTGAAGCGCTTGGGGGAGCCTACAATGAGCAGTTCTTC
- TRBJ1-5 - TRBV30 CAWSVSSSNQPQHF TGTGCCTGGAGTGTATCTTCTAGCAATCAGCCCCAGCATTTT
- TRBJ1-6 - TRBV7-9 CASSFGPYNSPLHF TGTGCCAGCAGCTTCGGACCTTATAATTCACCCCTCCACTTT
- TRBJ1-3 - TRBV19 CASSDEGTIYF TGTGCCAGTAGTGATGAAGGGACCATATATTTT
- TRBJ2-7 - TRBV7-2 CASSPPGGTYEQYF TGTGCCAGCAGCCCTCCGGGCGGAACCTACGAGCAGTACTTC
- TRBJ1-1 - TRBV18 CASSPGTNTEAFF TGTGCCAGCTCACCGGGTACAAACACTGAAGCTTTCTTT
- TRBJ2-5 - TRBV5-4 CASSLAWSGGETQYF TGTGCCAGCAGCTTGGCCTGGAGTGGAGGAGAGACCCAGTACTTC
- TRBJ1-1 - TRBV19 CASSIYGGSTEAFF TGTGCCAGTAGTATCTATGGGGGTAGCACTGAAGCTTTCTTT
TRBD1 TRBJ2-7 - TRBV4-1 CASSQGLPGQGAWEQYF TGCGCCAGCAGCCAAGGACTCCCGGGACAGGGGGCATGGGAGCAGTACTTC
- TRBJ1-5 - TRBV4-2 CASSQDPVSNQPQHF TGTGCCAGCAGCCAAGATCCCGTTAGCAATCAGCCCCAGCATTTT
- TRBJ2-1 once TRBV6-5 CASSPTVYNEQFF TGTGCCAGCAGTCCGACGGTGTACAATGAGCAGTTCTTC
- TRBJ2-7 - TRBV20-1 CSARDGYEQYF TGCAGTGCTAGAGACGGTTACGAGCAGTACTTC
- TRBJ1-5 - TRBV30 CAWGAGHSNQPQHF TGTGCCTGGGGTGCAGGTCATAGCAATCAGCCCCAGCATTTT
- TRBJ1-2 few TRBV10-1 CASSAGTGNYGYTF TGCGCCAGCAGTGCGGGGACTGGGAACTATGGCTACACCTTC
- TRBJ2-7 once TRBV7-9 CASSFSRVSSYEQYF TGTGCCAGCAGCTTCTCTCGGGTGAGCTCCTACGAGCAGTACTTC
TRBD1 TRBJ1-5 - TRBV19 CASSEGQGNQPQHF TGTGCCAGTAGTGAGGGACAGGGAAATCAGCCCCAGCATTTT
- TRBJ1-2 once TRBV2 CASSRQVTGDGYTF TGTGCCAGCAGCCGTCAAGTGACAGGAGATGGCTACACCTTC
- TRBJ2-5 - TRBV2 CASSYSGTQYF TGTGCCAGCAGTTACTCCGGGACCCAGTACTTC
TRBD2 TRBJ2-3 - TRBV9 CASSAGTSGLTDTQYF TGTGCCAGCAGCGCGGGGACTAGCGGACTCACAGATACGCAGTATTTT
- TRBJ1-1 once TRBV6-1 CASIPGWDGGEAFF TGTGCCAGCATACCCGGGTGGGACGGCGGTGAAGCTTTCTTT
- TRBJ2-3 - TRBV18 CASSPEPQPDTQYF TGTGCCAGCTCACCGGAGCCGCAGCCAGATACGCAGTATTTT
TRBD1 TRBJ2-2 - TRBV6-4 CASSPRTGDSGELFF TGTGCCAGCAGTCCCCGGACAGGCGATTCCGGGGAGCTGTTTTTT
- TRBJ2-5 - TRBV5-4 CASSWGGVTPEYF TGTGCCAGCAGCTGGGGGGGCGTGACACCTGAGTACTTC
- TRBJ1-1 - TRBV19 CATRGLTEPEAFF TGTGCCACCCGGGGGCTGACGGAGCCTGAAGCTTTCTTT
- TRBJ1-4 - TRBV18 CASSPSDRGEKLFF TGTGCCAGCTCACCAAGTGACCGTGGTGAAAAACTGTTTTTT
- TRBJ1-1 - TRBV19 CASSIGFPGLGTEAFF TGTGCCAGTAGTATAGGATTCCCAGGGTTGGGAACTGAAGCTTTCTTT
TRBD1 TRBJ2-7 - TRBV5-4 CASSPQGDPLYEQYF TGTGCCAGCAGCCCACAGGGGGACCCCCTTTACGAGCAGTACTTC
- TRBJ1-6 few TRBV7-9 CASSPGHAGVSPLHF TGTGCCAGCAGCCCCGGACATGCCGGGGTTTCACCCCTCCACTTT
TRBD2 TRBJ2-5 - TRBV6-5 CASSDLAGSQETQYF TGTGCCAGCAGCGATTTAGCGGGGAGCCAAGAGACCCAGTACTTC
TRBD1 TRBJ1-1 - TRBV15 CATSRRGGDTEAFF TGTGCCACCAGCAGACGAGGGGGCGATACTGAAGCTTTCTTT
TRBD1 TRBJ1-1 - TRBV11-2 CASSRQGLSPEAFF TGTGCCAGCAGCCGACAGGGGCTGTCTCCTGAAGCTTTCTTT
TRBD1 TRBJ1-5 - TRBV4-1 CASSQGLGQSNQPQHF TGCGCCAGCAGCCAAGGTTTGGGACAGTCGAATCAGCCCCAGCATTTT
TRBD2 TRBJ2-5 - TRBV6-5 CASTSAGGAQETQYF TGTGCCAGCACCTCAGCGGGGGGGGCACAAGAGACCCAGTACTTC
- TRBJ1-1 few TRBV5-8 CASSLKVVYTEAFF TGTGCCAGCAGCTTGAAGGTAGTTTACACTGAAGCTTTCTTT
- TRBJ1-5 - TRBV30 CAWSEGYSNQPQHF TGTGCCTGGAGCGAGGGTTATAGCAATCAGCCCCAGCATTTT
- TRBJ2-7 - TRBV6-5 CASSYSYPSEQYF TGTGCCAGCAGTTACTCGTATCCCTCTGAGCAGTACTTC
- TRBJ1-5 - TRBV30 CAWSALGGGAQPQHF TGTGCCTGGAGTGCACTCGGGGGAGGGGCTCAGCCCCAGCATTTT
- TRBJ2-7 - TRBV27 CASSRSDLSSYEQYF TGTGCCAGCAGTCGTAGCGATTTGAGCTCCTACGAGCAGTACTTC
- TRBJ1-5 - TRBV19 CATLGQGNQPQHF TGTGCCACCCTCGGGCAGGGCAATCAGCCCCAGCATTTT
- TRBJ2-7 - TRBV5-1 CASSSNPSYEQYF TGCGCCAGCAGCTCCAACCCCTCCTACGAGCAGTACTTC
TRBD1 TRBJ1-4 - TRBV7-2 CASSLRDSEKLFF TGTGCCAGCAGCCTCCGGGACAGCGAAAAACTGTTTTTT
- TRBJ1-5 - TRBV6-6 CASRELQSNQPQHF TGTGCCAGCAGGGAACTTCAAAGCAATCAGCCCCAGCATTTT
- TRBJ2-5 - TRBV12-2 CASRFLARDRGVKTQYF TGTGCAAGTCGCTTCTTAGCCCGGGACAGGGGTGTAAAGACCCAGTACTTC
- TRBJ1-1 - TRBV11-2 CASSPLTKAEAFF TGTGCCAGCAGCCCTTTAACCAAGGCTGAAGCTTTCTTT
- TRBJ1-1 once TRBV7-9 CASSQPAGTEAFF TGTGCCAGCAGCCAGCCTGCCGGCACTGAAGCTTTCTTT
- TRBJ2-7 few TRBV29-1 CSVEDLREQYF TGCAGCGTTGAGGACTTGCGGGAGCAGTACTTC
- TRBJ1-4 - TRBV4-2 CASSQRGGNEKLFF TGTGCCAGCAGCCAAAGGGGTGGAAATGAAAAACTGTTTTTT
- TRBJ1-5 - TRBV27 CASSLFRSNQPQHF TGTGCCAGCAGTTTATTCCGGAGCAATCAGCCCCAGCATTTT
- TRBJ1-1 - TRBV30 CAWSVLGGTTAFF TGTGCCTGGAGTGTATTAGGAGGGACAACGGCTTTCTTT
- TRBJ1-3 - TRBV4-1 CASSHPDSTSGNTIYF TGCGCCAGCAGCCATCCCGACAGTACCTCTGGAAACACCATATATTTT
- TRBJ2-7 - TRBV6-5 CASSAGGGPSYEQYF TGTGCCAGCAGTGCAGGGGGGGGTCCCTCCTACGAGCAGTACTTC
TRBD2 TRBJ2-3 - TRBV7-8 CASSYEGGPKDTQYF TGTGCCAGCAGCTACGAGGGAGGGCCAAAGGATACGCAGTATTTT